This record concerns one T cell receptor (beta chain) sequence. Its antigen is as yet unknown. The entry originates in a study of monozygotic twins with inflammatory bowel disease. Nested PCRs (about 15 and 9 cycles, two total) were applied to TCRalpha and TCRbeta cDNA. For each CDR3 protein, TCRdb gives one entry from its re-call of the 5' RACE reads, without DNA. This sample's clone table lists around 210,000 distinct CDR3 sequences. There are 14 residues in the CDR3. Study results and caveats: Among the T cells, different subtypes could not be distinguished.

The clonotype comes from a human donor with ulcerative colitis or Crohn's disease, or a healthy co-twin of an affected twin (not recorded which). The sample was blood. The chain combines TRBV12-3 or TRBV12-4 with TRBJ1-1; as DNA is missing, the TRBD1 call by TCRdb cannot be tested. CDR3 region: CASSRWTEHTEAFF.